One sample yielded the 14 T cell receptor beta chains listed below, sequenced in a study of tumor-infiltrating lymphocytes in primary liver carcinoma. A primer matching the constant region was used to make TCR beta cDNA from around 460 ng of total RNA. Researchers made the TCR beta libraries by running three nested multiplex PCR rounds with slightly modified ARM-PCR. Use of TRBV1-TRBV30 forward primers with a C-beta reverse primer characterized the first two PCR rounds, which lasted about 10 cycles each. One entry per CDR3 protein results from TCRdb running MiXCR on the multiplex PCR reads. The data show about 330,000 distinct CDR3 sequences, approximately 64% seen once. Unsorted whole blood yielded blood RNA, and germline DNA was extracted as well. The material sequenced was peripheral blood. The origin of the receptors is a man aged 35 to 55 with primary liver carcinoma and hepatitis B virus infection.

This clonotype was detected a few times. This may come from a read error, since a much larger clone is one base off. The chain employs TRBV29-1 and TRBJ2-7, with TRBD2 identical over 11 bases. Germline CDR1 reads SQVTM; CDR2 reads ANQGSEA. The CDR3 contains 12 residues. The junction had 3 bases not matched to a gene; V was cut back by 5 bases and J by 6 bases. The CDR3 here is CSVTSGSGEQYF. CDR3 in DNA: TGCAGCGTTACTAGCGGGAGTGGCGAGCAGTACTTC.

This clonotype was picked up one time. A read error may be the cause here, since a much bigger clone is one base away. CDR3 coding DNA: TGTGCCAGCAGTTATTTTTTTCGAGGACAGGGGTTTTTTGATTCACCCCTCCACTTT. It specifies CASSYFFRGQGFFDSPLHF. The V and J genes are TRBV6-5 and TRBJ1-6; the match to TRBD1 covers 9 bases. Germline assignment: CDR1 MNHEY and CDR2 SVGAGI. V was clipped by 3 bases and J by 8 bases; unmatched bases: 17. This CDR3 has 19 amino acids.

A remark on this clonotype: Compared with germline, one end of the junction differs, possibly owing to a read error. The J gene is TRBJ2-3, the V gene TRBV30; TRBD1 might be the D (6 bases). Germline lookup yields CDR1 GTSNPN and CDR2 SVGIG (reference sequence). The CDR3 sequence is 14 residues long. CDR3 sequence reads: CGWSLQGGSDTQYF. The DNA for the CDR3 is TGTGGCTGGAGTCTACAGGGCGGTTCAGATACGCAATATTTT.

Notes on this clonotype: This may stem from a read error, because a much larger clone lies one nucleotide away. The chain carries TRBV29-1 and TRBJ2-3, with 13 bases identical to TRBD2. Germline CDR1 and CDR2: SQVTM and ANQGSEA. The length of the CDR3 is 16 residues. Written as DNA, the CDR3 is TGCATCGTGGCTGGACTAGCGGGAGAGCGGGCAGATACGCAGTATTTT. Protein: CIVAGLAGERADTQYF.

Turning to this clonotype: Its ends do not fully match the called genes, so a read error is possible. The J gene is TRBJ2-1, the V gene TRBV11-2; 13 bases are shared with TRBD2. There are 19 residues in the CDR3. Germline lookup yields CDR1 SGHAT and CDR2 FQNNGV. The CDR3 DNA follows: TGTTCCAGCAGCTCGGTCACGGGACTAGCGGGATGGCCCTTGAATGAGCAGTTCTTC. Encoded protein: CSSSSVTGLAGWPLNEQFF.

This clonotype appeared once. A much larger clone lies a single base off, so this may be a read error. The V and J genes are TRBV12-3 or TRBV12-4 and TRBJ2-1, with a weak D call TRBD2 (6 bases). Trimming removed 4 bases from V and 7 bases from J, with 20 bases in between. CDR3 length: 16 residues. CDR3: CASSCALGAGKNEQFF. The CDR3 DNA is TGTGCCAGCAGTTGTGCTCTCGGGGCGGGGAAAAATGAGCAGTTCTTC.

As regards this clonotype: The junction does not match germline at one end; this may be a read error. This chain connects TRBV11-2 to TRBJ2-7; 10 bases are shared with TRBD2. This CDR3 is built from 16 residues. Germline V gene data show CDR1 as SGHAT and CDR2 as FQNNGV. CDR3 DNA: TGTGCCAGCAACTTAGGTCGGCTTAGCGGGAGGTACGAGCAGTACTTC. Protein sequence: CASNLGRLSGRYEQYF.

Points on this clonotype: This clone may be a read error of a much larger clone one base away. This chain uses TRBV12-3 or TRBV12-4 with TRBJ1-6, with TRBD1 identical over 7 bases. CDR3 size: 14 residues. The CDR3 loop is CGSSFSQGNSPLHF. The CDR3 nucleotides are TGTGGCAGCAGTTTTTCACAGGGGAATTCACCCCTCCACTTT.

As for this clonotype: Mismatch with germline at one junction end may stem from a read error. The V and J genes are TRBV11-2 and TRBJ2-5; perhaps TRBD2 as D (6 bases). The CDR3 is made up of 19 amino acids. Per the germline V gene, CDR1 is SGHAT and CDR2 is FQNNGV. DNA of the CDR3: TGTGCCAGCAGCTTAGCGATCTGTGCTAGCGCGAATCTCCAAGGGACCCAGTACTTC. It encodes CASSLAICASANLQGTQYF.

The chain links TRBV5-1 to TRBJ2-2, with 9 bases identical to TRBD2. In germline, CDR1 is SGHRS, CDR2 YFSETQ. CDR3 length: 16 amino acids. Trimming removed 0 bases from V and 5 bases from J; junction bases left unmatched: 5. The CDR3 loop is CASSLGTSDRTGELFF. The CDR3 nucleotides read TGCGCCAGCAGCTTGGGGACTAGCGATAGGACCGGGGAGCTGTTTTTT.

The chain carries TRBV10-2 and TRBJ2-7; TRBD2 matches 7 bases. Trimming at V came to 6 bases and at J to 3 bases, leaving 8 bases not matched to a gene. The germline gives CDR1 WSHSY, CDR2 SAAADI. The CDR3 has 14 amino acids. The CDR3: CASRQAGGSYEQYF. The CDR3 DNA reads TGCGCCAGCAGGCAGGCTGGCGGGAGCTACGAGCAGTACTTC.

With respect to this clonotype: A much more abundant neighbour one base away suggests this may be a read error. The chain joins TRBV6-6 to TRBJ1-5, with 8 bases fitting TRBD1. This CDR3 is built from 15 residues. Germline values: CDR1 MNHNY, CDR2 SVGAGI (reference sequence). Trimming cost V 6 bases and J 7 bases; bases outside gene matches: 11. In DNA form, the CDR3 reads TGTGCCAGCAGCCTCTCGGGACAGGATAGCCAGCCCCAGCATTTT. Protein: CASSLSGQDSQPQHF.

This clonotype came up once. This clone may be a read error of a much larger clone one base away. V and J are TRBV6-6 and TRBJ2-7; D is perhaps TRBD1 or TRBD2 (6 bases each). Germline values: CDR1 MNHNY, CDR2 SVGAGI (reference sequence). V lost 6 bases, J lost 5 bases, and 17 bases lay in between. The CDR3 contains 14 residues. The CDR3 DNA reads TGTGCCAGCAGACAGAGGGGGGATACCCACGAGCAGTACTTC. Residues: CASRQRGDTHEQYF.

There are a few counts of this clonotype. The chain is built from TRBV7-9 and TRBJ2-7; tentatively, D is TRBD1 (6 bases). Germline lookup yields CDR1 SEHNR and CDR2 FQNEAQ (reference sequence). Trimming pared 4 bases from V and 7 bases from J, leaving 17 bases between. The CDR3 sequence is 14 residues long. CDR3 coding DNA: TGTGCCAGCAGCTACCGACAGGATACCCCTGAGCAGTACTTC. It is translated as CASSYRQDTPEQYF. Full variable domain (remainder filled in from reference TRBV7-9 and TRBJ2-7): DTGVSQNPRHKITKRGQNVTFRCDPISEHNRLYWYRQTLGQGPEFLTYFQNEAQLEKSRLLSDRFSAERPKGSFSTLEIQRTEQGDSAMYLCASSYRQDTPEQYFGPGTRLTVT.